Included here is one TCR beta chain sequence, with context. Trimming shortened V by 5 bases and J by 0 bases, and 12 bases separated the two germline ends. The CDR3 has 15 residues. Germline V gives CDR1 SNHLY, CDR2 FYNNEI. These data originate in a study of blood T cell repertoires in COVID-19. Study-level information: T cells, B-cell-depleted T cells, or PBMCs supplied cDNA or gDNA.

Authors' analysis steps: Amplifying reference gene primers gave estimates of nucleated cell counts. The protocol was immunoSEQ multiplex PCR, while the TCRdb copy is restricted to in-frame clones and leaves out a portion. The D gene and trimming were derived from the DNA, and the V and J assignments and clone size from that table. The sample lists a few hundred thousand clones, roughly 83% occurring once. The sequenced sample was peripheral blood. The chain combines TRBV2 with TRBJ2-3; D gene unclear. This sequence originates from a woman between 50 and 59 years old with acute or convalescent COVID-19. The CDR3, as DNA: TGTGCCAGCAGTACGAGCACTTCTAGCACAGATACGCAGTATTTT. This translates into CASSTSTSSTDTQYF.